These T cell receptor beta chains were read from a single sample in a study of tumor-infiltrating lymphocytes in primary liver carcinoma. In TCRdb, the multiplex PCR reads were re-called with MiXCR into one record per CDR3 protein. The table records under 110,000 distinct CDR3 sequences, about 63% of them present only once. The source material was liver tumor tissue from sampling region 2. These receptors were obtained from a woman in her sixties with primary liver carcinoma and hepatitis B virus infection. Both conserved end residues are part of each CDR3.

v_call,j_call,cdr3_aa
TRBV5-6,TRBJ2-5,CASSLYTVGLETQYF
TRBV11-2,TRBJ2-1,CVSSLRPGQRFYNEQFF
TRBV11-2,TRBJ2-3,CTSNSGLAGPNTQYF
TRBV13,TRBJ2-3,CTSSQELRKGSTDTQYF
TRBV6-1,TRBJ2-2,CASSEGDLYTGELFF
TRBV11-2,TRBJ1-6,CAISFVMNSPLHF
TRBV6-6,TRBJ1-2,CVSTPYEEGYTF
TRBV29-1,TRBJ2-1,CRVAPRGTYNERFF
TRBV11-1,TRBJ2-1,CASSLESHEQFF
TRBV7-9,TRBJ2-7,CTSSSRTRPYEQYF
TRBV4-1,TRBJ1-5,CASSQEPGGRNQPQHF
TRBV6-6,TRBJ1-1,CASSYLGTGSWGTEALF
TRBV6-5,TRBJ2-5,CACSYCRLAGGPVRTQYF
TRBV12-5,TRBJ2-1,CASGPGLAGGFDEQFF
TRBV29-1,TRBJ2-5,CSSYSSALQETQYF
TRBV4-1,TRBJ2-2,CASGQATGLAGELFF
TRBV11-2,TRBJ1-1,CGSSFHGGTEALF
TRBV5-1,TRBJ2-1,CASSLRAAANRNVQFF
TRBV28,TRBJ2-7,CASRRQGRHEQYF
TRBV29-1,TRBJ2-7,CSVSFTSGGYSDYEQYF
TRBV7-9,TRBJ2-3,CASSLDGGHMQYF
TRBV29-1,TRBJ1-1,CSVDEGSAFF
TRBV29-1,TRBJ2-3,CSVGGTSVEGRDTQYF
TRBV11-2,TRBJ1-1,CASSATWGGGKDTEAFF
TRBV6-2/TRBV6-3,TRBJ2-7,CANSYPRSSVYEQYF
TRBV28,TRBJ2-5,CASHRQGRAETQYF
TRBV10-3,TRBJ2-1,CAISENPGTGWEFF